The present TCR beta chain was sequenced within a study of Graves' ophthalmopathy and Graves' hyperthyroidism. General study points: Predictions made by the model for ophthalmopathy progression reached 70.59% sensitivity and almost 75% specificity. Most thyroid-expanded clonotypes exceeding 0.001 frequency were also found in blood.

The sequenced template was RNA, covering the TCR beta CDR3 region. An initial RT-PCR round employing HTBI primers preceded a second-round multiplex PCR. Using its own MiXCR run on the multiplex PCR reads, TCRdb lists one record per CDR3 protein. The sample contains around 660,000 distinct CDR3 sequences, about 40% of which appear only once. Ophthalmopathy was moderately-to-severely active, CAS at least 3, NOSPECS at least 4, lasting under 3 months. Serum thyroxine and TRAb, along with clinical symptoms, thyroid ultrasound and orbital computed tomography, were what diagnosis relied on. This clonotype was counted many times. The target antigen is unknown. Germline V lookup: CDR1 MGHDK, CDR2 SYGVNS. The CDR3 has 15 residues. J was trimmed by 5 bases and V by 5 bases; bases with no gene match: 9.

Sequencing was done on a sample of peripheral blood. The chain employs TRBV25-1 and TRBJ2-5; 9 bases align to TRBD1. The sequence was obtained from an adult man with Graves' ophthalmopathy. The CDR3 region has the DNA TGTGCCAGCAGTTCAAACAGGGGGCCGGGGGAGACCCAGTACTTC. It is translated as CASSSNRGPGETQYF.